In its sample, the clone carrying this T cell receptor (beta chain) was seen once. Methods used by the authors: Reference gene primer amplification gave estimated nucleated cell counts. Assay: immunoSEQ multiplex PCR; the TCRdb copy retains only in-frame clones and omits some. The V and J calls and clone size come from that table; D and trimming were worked out from the DNA. The sample lists tens of thousands of clones; approximately 90% were seen once. This specimen belongs to a study of blood T cell repertoires in COVID-19. Overall study context: PBMCs, B-cell-depleted T cells, or T cells provided the cDNA or gDNA that made up the material.

V lost 3 bases to trimming and J lost 3 bases, with 16 bases between them. The CDR3 has 16 amino acids. Germline CDR1 is ENHRY and CDR2 is SYGVKD. This sequence joins TRBV10-3 and TRBJ2-3, with D perhaps matching TRBD1 (5 bases). Sequencing was carried out using peripheral blood. The sequence was obtained from a human donor in a cohort sampled during active COVID-19. The CDR3, as DNA: TGTGCCATCAGTGAAAACAACCAGGGTTCGACAGATACGCAGTATTTT. This translates into CAISENNQGSTDTQYF.